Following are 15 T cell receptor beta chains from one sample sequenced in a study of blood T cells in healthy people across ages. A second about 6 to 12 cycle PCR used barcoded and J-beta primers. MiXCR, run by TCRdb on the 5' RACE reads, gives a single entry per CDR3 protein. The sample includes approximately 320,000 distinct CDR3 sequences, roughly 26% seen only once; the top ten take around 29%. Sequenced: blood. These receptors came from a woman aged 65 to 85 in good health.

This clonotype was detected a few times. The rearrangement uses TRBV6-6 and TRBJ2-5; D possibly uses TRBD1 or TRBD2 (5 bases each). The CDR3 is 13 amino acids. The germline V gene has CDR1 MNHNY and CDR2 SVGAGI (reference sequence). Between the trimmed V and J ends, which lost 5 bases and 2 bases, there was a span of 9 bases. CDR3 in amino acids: CASSRDVQETQYF. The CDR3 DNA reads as TGTGCCAGCAGTCGGGACGTACAAGAGACCCAGTACTTC.

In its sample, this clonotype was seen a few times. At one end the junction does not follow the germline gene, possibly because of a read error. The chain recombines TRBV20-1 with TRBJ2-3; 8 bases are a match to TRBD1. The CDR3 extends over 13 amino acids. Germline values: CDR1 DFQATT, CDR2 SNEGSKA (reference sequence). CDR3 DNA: TGCAGTGCTAGGGACAGGGCCACAGATACGCAATATTTT. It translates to CSARDRATDTQYF.

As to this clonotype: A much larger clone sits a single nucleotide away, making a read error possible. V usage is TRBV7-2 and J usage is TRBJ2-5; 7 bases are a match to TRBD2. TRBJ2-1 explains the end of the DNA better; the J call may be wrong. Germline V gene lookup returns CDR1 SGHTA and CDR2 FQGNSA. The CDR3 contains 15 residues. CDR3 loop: CASSKRPGGHNEQFF. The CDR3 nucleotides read TGTGCCAGCAGCAAACGGCCGGGGGGACACAATGAGCAGTTCTTC.

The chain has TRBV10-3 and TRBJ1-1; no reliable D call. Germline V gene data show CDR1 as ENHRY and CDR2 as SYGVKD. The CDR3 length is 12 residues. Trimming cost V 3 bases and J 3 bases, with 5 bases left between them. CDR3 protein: CAISDGYTEAFF. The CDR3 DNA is TGTGCCATCAGTGACGGGTACACTGAAGCTTTCTTT.

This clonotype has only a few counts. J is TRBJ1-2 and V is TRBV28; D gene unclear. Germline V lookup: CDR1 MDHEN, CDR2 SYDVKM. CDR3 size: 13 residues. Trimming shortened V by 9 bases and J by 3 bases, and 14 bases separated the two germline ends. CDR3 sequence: CASSPAVDYGYTF. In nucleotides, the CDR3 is TGTGCCAGTTCCCCTGCAGTGGACTATGGCTACACCTTC.

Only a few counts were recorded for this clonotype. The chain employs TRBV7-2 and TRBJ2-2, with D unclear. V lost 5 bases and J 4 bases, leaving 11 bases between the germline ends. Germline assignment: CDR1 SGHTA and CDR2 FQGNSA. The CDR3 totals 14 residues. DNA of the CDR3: TGTGCCAGCAGCCCCGACGGATCCACCGGGGAGCTGTTTTTT. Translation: CASSPDGSTGELFF.

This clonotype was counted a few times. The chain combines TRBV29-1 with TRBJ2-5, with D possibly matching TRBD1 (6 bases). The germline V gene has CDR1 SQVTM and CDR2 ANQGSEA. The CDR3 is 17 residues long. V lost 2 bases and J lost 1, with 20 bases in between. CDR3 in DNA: TGCAGCGTTGAAAGTGTACAGGGTGAGGTTGGCCAAGAGACCCAGTACTTC. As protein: CSVESVQGEVGQETQYF.

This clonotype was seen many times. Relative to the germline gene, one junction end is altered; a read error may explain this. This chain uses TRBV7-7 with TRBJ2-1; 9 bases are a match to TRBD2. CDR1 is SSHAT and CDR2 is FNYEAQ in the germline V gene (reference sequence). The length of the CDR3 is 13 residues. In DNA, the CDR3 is TGTGCTAGCAGCCCAGGTAGCGGGAGCGGCCAGTTCTTC. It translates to CASSPGSGSGQFF.

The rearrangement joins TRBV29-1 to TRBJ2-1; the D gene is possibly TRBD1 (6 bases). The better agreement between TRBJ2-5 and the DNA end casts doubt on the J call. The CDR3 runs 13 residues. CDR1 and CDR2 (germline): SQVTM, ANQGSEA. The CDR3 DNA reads TGCAGCGTTGAGGGAACAGGGACGGAGACCCAGTACTTC. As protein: CSVEGTGTETQYF.

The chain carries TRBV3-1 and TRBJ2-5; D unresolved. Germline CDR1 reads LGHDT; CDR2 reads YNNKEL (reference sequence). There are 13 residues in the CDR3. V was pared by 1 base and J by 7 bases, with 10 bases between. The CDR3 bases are TGTGCCAGCAGCCAAGGACCCACCAGGACCCAGTACTTC. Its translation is CASSQGPTRTQYF.

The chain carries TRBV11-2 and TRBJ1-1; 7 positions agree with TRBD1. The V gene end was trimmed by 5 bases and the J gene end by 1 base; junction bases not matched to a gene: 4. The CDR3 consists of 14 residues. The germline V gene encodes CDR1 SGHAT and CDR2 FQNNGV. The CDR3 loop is CASSPGQSNTEAFF. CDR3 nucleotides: TGTGCCAGCAGCCCGGGACAGTCGAACACTGAAGCTTTCTTT.

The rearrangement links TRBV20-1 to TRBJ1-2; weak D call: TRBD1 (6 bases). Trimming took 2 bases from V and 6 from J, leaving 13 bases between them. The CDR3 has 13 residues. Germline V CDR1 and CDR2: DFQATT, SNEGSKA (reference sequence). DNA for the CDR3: TGCAGTGCTAGAAAAACCGGGGGCGATGGCTACACCTTC. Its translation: CSARKTGGDGYTF.

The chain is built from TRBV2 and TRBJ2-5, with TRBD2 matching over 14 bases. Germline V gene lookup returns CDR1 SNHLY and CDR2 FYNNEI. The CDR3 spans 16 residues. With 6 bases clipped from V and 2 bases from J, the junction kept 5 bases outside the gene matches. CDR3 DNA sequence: TGTGCCAGCAGCGAGTGGACTAGCGGGGGGCAAGAGACCCAGTACTTC. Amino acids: CASSEWTSGGQETQYF.

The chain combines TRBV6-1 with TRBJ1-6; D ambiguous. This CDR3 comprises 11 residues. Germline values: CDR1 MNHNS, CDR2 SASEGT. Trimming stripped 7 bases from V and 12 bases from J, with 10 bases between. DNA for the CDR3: TGTGCCAGCACCCTCGGGGTACCCCTCCACTTT. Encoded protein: CASTLGVPLHF.

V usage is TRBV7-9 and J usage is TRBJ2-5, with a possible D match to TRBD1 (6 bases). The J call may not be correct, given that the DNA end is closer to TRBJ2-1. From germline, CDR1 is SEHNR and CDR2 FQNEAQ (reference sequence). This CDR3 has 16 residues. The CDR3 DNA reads TGTGCCAGCAGCTCACGGACAGTTTCAAAGGGGAATGAGCAGTTCTTC. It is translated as CASSSRTVSKGNEQFF.